These 27 T cell receptor beta chains came from one sample sequenced in a study of T cell responses to AZD1222 COVID-19 vaccine. Profiling relied on immunoSEQ multiplex PCR, and the TCRdb table lists in-frame clones only, not all of them. The sample lists approximately 120,000 clones, roughly nine tenths occurring once. The source material was peripheral blood, sampled on day 0 of AZD1222 vaccination. The source is an adult in good health.

The rearrangement uses TRBV12-3 or TRBV12-4 and TRBJ2-3; unclear D gene. V shed 6 bases and J shed 6 bases, with 10 bases lying between them. The CDR3 loop spans 12 amino acids. In nucleotides, the CDR3 is TGTGCCAGCAGCCAAGGGCGGGATACGCAGTATTTT. It is translated as CASSQGRDTQYF.

The rearrangement links TRBV6-2 or TRBV6-3 to TRBJ2-3; D is perhaps TRBD1 (5 bases). The CDR3 covers 15 residues. CDR1 is MNHEY, CDR2 SVGEGT, per germline. The V and J ends lost 1 base and 3 bases respectively, with 11 bases between them. Here the CDR3 DNA reads TGTGCCAGCAGTTACTGGGGCTCCTGGACAGATACGCAGTATTTT. Amino acids: CASSYWGSWTDTQYF.

This chain links TRBV7-2 with TRBJ1-1; D not certain. Germline V gene lookup returns CDR1 SGHTA and CDR2 FQGNSA. This CDR3 comprises 13 residues. V lost 4 bases and J 0 bases, leaving 6 bases between the germline ends. The CDR3 DNA sequence: TGTGCCAGCAGCTCTCAAATGAACACTGAAGCTTTCTTT. It codes for CASSSQMNTEAFF.

This chain uses TRBV4-3 with TRBJ2-5; tentatively, D is TRBD1 (6 bases). The CDR3 is 15 residues long. Germline V gene lookup returns CDR1 LGHNA and CDR2 YSLEER. V was trimmed by 1 base and J by 5 bases, leaving 14 bases between them. The CDR3 reads CASSQGSGAGETQYF. In DNA, the CDR3 is TGCGCCAGCAGCCAAGGATCAGGGGCTGGGGAGACCCAGTACTTC.

The CDR3 reads CASSQEGLAGAGNEQFF. In DNA, the CDR3 is TGTGCCAGCAGCCAGGAGGGACTAGCGGGAGCGGGGAATGAGCAGTTCTTC. The chain uses TRBV3-1 (or the pseudogene TRBV3-2) and TRBJ2-1; 14 bases are a match to TRBD2. CDR1 LGHDT and CDR2 YNNKEL come from the germline V gene (reference sequence). CDR3 length equals 17 residues. V was clipped by 3 bases and J by 7 bases; unmatched bases: 8.

This chain uses TRBV18 with TRBJ2-1, with 7 nucleotides matching TRBD1. J was trimmed by 7 bases and V by 0 bases; bases with no gene match: 3. Germline V lookup: CDR1 KGHSH, CDR2 LQKENI. This CDR3 is built from 14 residues. Here the CDR3 DNA reads TGTGCCAGCTCACCACCGGCAGGGGGTAATGAGCAGTTCTTC. Translation gives CASSPPAGGNEQFF.

The chain uses TRBV28 and TRBJ1-2; D not certain. The germline V and J ends were trimmed by 2 bases and 8 bases, with 15 bases remaining between them. The germline gives CDR1 MDHEN, CDR2 SYDVKM. The CDR3 loop spans 14 amino acids. The CDR3 coding sequence is TGTGCCAGCAGTTTACTAGGTGGGATGGGGGGCTACACCTTC. It translates to CASSLLGGMGGYTF.

The chain employs TRBV7-3 and TRBJ2-1; 8 bases map to TRBD2. With 5 bases clipped from V and 7 bases from J, the junction kept 13 bases outside the gene matches. There are 16 residues in the CDR3. Germline-derived CDR1 and CDR2 are SGHTA and FQGTGA. The CDR3 here is CASSPHSGANANEQFF. The CDR3 region has the DNA TGTGCCAGCAGCCCCCATAGCGGGGCGAACGCAAATGAGCAGTTCTTC.

This chain connects TRBV19 to TRBJ2-7; weak D call: TRBD1 (8 bases). The CDR3 length is 15 residues. Germline V gene data show CDR1 as LNHDA and CDR2 as SQIVND (reference sequence). Between the trimmed V and J ends, which lost 6 bases and 1 base, there was a span of 16 bases. CDR3 nucleotides: TGTGCCAGTAGCCCAACAGGGGGGGGTTCCTACGAGCAGTACTTC. Translation: CASSPTGGGSYEQYF. Looking up the rest from reference TRBV19 and TRBJ2-7 gives the full variable domain: DGGITQSPKYLFRKEGQNVTLSCEQNLNHDAMYWYRQDPGQGLRLIYYSQIVNDFQKGDIAEGYSVSREKKESFPLTVTSAQKNPTAFYLCASSPTGGGSYEQYFGPGTRLTVT.

This chain uses TRBV6-5 with TRBJ2-7, with 7 positions matching TRBD2. This CDR3 contains 15 residues. Germline CDR1 MNHEY, CDR2 SVGAGI. V lost 5 bases to trimming and J lost 0 bases; unmatched junction nucleotides: 7. The CDR3 here is CASSKLADGSYEQYF. The CDR3 DNA reads TGTGCCAGCAGTAAGCTAGCGGACGGCTCCTACGAGCAGTACTTC.

The rearrangement links TRBV29-1 to TRBJ1-1; D call uncertain. The CDR3 runs 15 residues. Trimming took off 1 base at V and 2 bases at J, with 14 bases between the two ends. CDR1 is SQVTM and CDR2 is ANQGSEA in the germline V gene. CDR3 loop: CSVEVRLAVNTEAFF. The CDR3 bases are TGCAGCGTTGAAGTTCGCCTGGCAGTAAACACTGAAGCTTTCTTT.

V gene TRBV12-2 combines with J gene TRBJ1-2; TRBD1, the table's D call, lacks a check against the DNA. TRBV12-2 is noted as a pseudogene. There are 19 residues in the CDR3. CDR3 region: CASRLQGRHVPGHKEGYTF. CDR3 in DNA: TGTGCAAGTCGCTTACAGGGGCGTCATGTCCCGGGACATAAAGAAGGCTACACCTTC.

The chain is built from TRBV19 and TRBJ1-5; D not certain. Germline V gene data show CDR1 as LNHDA and CDR2 as SQIVND (reference sequence). The CDR3 has 15 amino acids. V was shortened by 4 bases and J by 0 bases, with 10 bases between the two germline ends. CDR3 loop: CASSKVGISNQPQHF. DNA for the CDR3: TGTGCCAGTAGTAAGGTGGGAATTAGCAATCAGCCCCAGCATTTT.

V gene TRBV11-2 combines with J gene TRBJ2-3, with 8 bases lining up with TRBD1. With 5 bases clipped from V and 1 base from J, the junction kept 5 bases outside the gene matches. In germline, CDR1 is SGHAT, CDR2 FQNNGV. The CDR3 runs 15 residues. The CDR3 sequence is CASSIGQGRTDTQYF. The CDR3 DNA follows: TGTGCCAGCAGCATTGGACAGGGTCGCACAGATACGCAGTATTTT.

The V gene is TRBV2, the J gene TRBJ2-5; no clear D. The CDR3 extends over 13 amino acids. Germline V gives CDR1 SNHLY, CDR2 FYNNEI. Trimming removed 1 base at V and 7 bases at J, with 10 bases between. CDR3 amino acids: CASSEDGEGTQYF. The CDR3 nucleotides read TGTGCCAGCAGTGAAGATGGTGAAGGGACCCAGTACTTC.

The CDR3: CASSLGAGTQETQYF. In DNA form, the CDR3 reads TGCGCCAGCAGCTTGGGGGCGGGCACCCAAGAGACCCAGTACTTC. This rearrangement joins TRBV5-1 to TRBJ2-5; tentative D call: TRBD2 (5 bases). Germline V CDR1 and CDR2: SGHRS, YFSETQ. CDR3 length: 15 residues. Trimming stripped 0 bases from V and 1 base from J, with 10 bases between.

The V and J genes are TRBV4-2 and TRBJ1-4, with D tentatively TRBD1 (5 bases). The CDR3 totals 16 residues. The V end lost 2 bases, the J end lost 4 bases, and 14 bases lay between the germline ends. From germline, CDR1 is LGHNA and CDR2 YNFKEQ. The CDR3 region has the DNA TGTGCCAGCAGCCAAACGGACGGGAGGGGTAATGAAAAACTGTTTTTT. It translates to CASSQTDGRGNEKLFF.

The rearrangement links TRBV19 to TRBJ1-6, with D tentatively TRBD1 (5 bases). The CDR3 consists of 13 residues. Germline CDR1 is LNHDA and CDR2 is SQIVND (reference sequence). Trimming pared 7 bases from V and 5 bases from J, leaving 9 bases between. As DNA, the CDR3 is TGTGCCAGTAAGGGGCATAATAATTCACCCCTCCACTTT. As protein: CASKGHNNSPLHF.

This clone was counted between two and nine times. The chain uses TRBV5-6 and TRBJ2-5; D gene uncertain. The V gene lost 0 bases and the J gene lost 8 bases, with 5 bases spanning the gap. The CDR3 is 11 amino acids. Germline V lookup: CDR1 SGHDT, CDR2 YYEEEE. The CDR3 nucleotides are TGTGCCAGCAGCTTGGGTAAAACCCAGTACTTC. Translating it yields CASSLGKTQYF.

This clone was detected only a few times. V and J are TRBV15 and TRBJ2-7; no firm D call. V shed 1 base and J shed 3 bases, with 16 bases lying between them. Germline CDR1 is LNHNV and CDR2 is YYDKDF (reference sequence). The CDR3 consists of 16 residues. As DNA, the CDR3 is TGTGCCACCAGCAGAGGAGACTGGCAGGAACTCTACGAGCAGTACTTC. Translation: CATSRGDWQELYEQYF.

This chain connects TRBV5-1 to TRBJ2-6; D unclear. The germline V gene encodes CDR1 SGHRS and CDR2 YFSETQ. Between the trimmed V and J ends, which lost 0 bases and 8 bases, there was a span of 6 bases. This CDR3 comprises 13 residues. For the CDR3, the DNA is TGCGCCAGCAGCTTGGGCGGCTCCAACGTCCTGACTTTC. Translation gives CASSLGGSNVLTF.

CDR3 nucleotide sequence: TGTGCCAGCAATTGGGGACAGACCTATGGCTACACCTTC. Translating it yields CASNWGQTYGYTF. The V call is TRBV12-3 or TRBV12-4, the J call TRBJ1-2; 7 nucleotides align to TRBD1. The length of the CDR3 is 13 residues. Germline trimming cut 7 bases from V and 4 bases from J; bases unmatched to any gene: 6.

Concerning this clone itself: Other DNA sequences in this specimen translate into the identical CDR3. The chain is built from TRBV18 and TRBJ2-7; 7 bases fit TRBD1. The CDR3 totals 12 residues. The junction had 0 bases not matched to a gene; V was cut back by 4 bases and J by 3 bases. The germline V gene encodes CDR1 KGHSH and CDR2 LQKENI. Written as DNA, the CDR3 is TGTGCCAGCTCACGGGACAGCTACGAGCAGTACTTC. Residues: CASSRDSYEQYF.

This clone was found a few times. The chain recombines TRBV7-2 with TRBJ1-5; D might be TRBD1 (5 bases). Trimming pared 5 bases from V and 7 bases from J, leaving 15 bases between. CDR1 is SGHTA, CDR2 FQGNSA, per germline. The CDR3 runs to 14 residues. The CDR3 reads CASSPEGRVQPQHF. CDR3 bases: TGTGCCAGCAGCCCAGAGGGCAGGGTCCAGCCCCAGCATTTT.

The genes are TRBV6-5 and TRBJ2-7; possible D gene TRBD2, 5 bases. Between the trimmed V and J ends, which lost 2 bases and 3 bases, there was a span of 11 bases. This CDR3 comprises 14 residues. Germline loops: CDR1 MNHEY, CDR2 SVGAGI. Here the CDR3 DNA reads TGTGCCAGCAGTTACAAGACGGGGAACTACGAGCAGTACTTC. Protein product: CASSYKTGNYEQYF.

The chain is built from TRBV18 and TRBJ1-4, with 10 bases matching TRBD1. Germline values: CDR1 KGHSH, CDR2 LQKENI. The trim removed 2 bases at V and 14 bases at J, leaving 11 bases unmatched. The CDR3 length is 15 residues. CDR3 in DNA: TGTGCCAGCTCACCATCTGGGACAGGGGAAAGTACGCTGTTTTTT. Translation gives CASSPSGTGESTLFF.

This sequence joins TRBV6-5 and TRBJ1-1, with D perhaps matching TRBD1 (5 bases). CDR3 length: 14 amino acids. V was pared by 5 bases and J by 6 bases, with 16 bases between. Germline V gene data show CDR1 as MNHEY and CDR2 as SVGAGI. The CDR3: CASSPGTSVPEAFF. The CDR3, as DNA: TGTGCCAGCAGTCCCGGGACCAGTGTCCCTGAAGCTTTCTTT.